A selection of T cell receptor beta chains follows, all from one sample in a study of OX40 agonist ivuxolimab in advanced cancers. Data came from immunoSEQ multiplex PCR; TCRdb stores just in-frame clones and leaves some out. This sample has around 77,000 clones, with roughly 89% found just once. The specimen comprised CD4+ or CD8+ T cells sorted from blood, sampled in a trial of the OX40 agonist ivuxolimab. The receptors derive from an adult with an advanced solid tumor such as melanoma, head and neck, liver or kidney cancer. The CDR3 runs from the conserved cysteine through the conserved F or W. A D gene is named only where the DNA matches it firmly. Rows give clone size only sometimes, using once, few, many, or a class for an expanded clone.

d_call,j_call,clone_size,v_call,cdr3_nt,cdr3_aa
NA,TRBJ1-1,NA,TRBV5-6,TGTGCCAGCAGCTTGGCCAGGGGTGAAGCTTTCTTT,CASSLARGEAFF
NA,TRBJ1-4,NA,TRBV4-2,TGTGCCAGCAGCCAAGAGGTGGCGACAGTCCGTTTGAATGAAAAACTGTTTTTT,CASSQEVATVRLNEKLFF
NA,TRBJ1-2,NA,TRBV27,TGTGCCAGCAGTTATACCGGGCGGATCCCTTTTGGCTACACCTTC,CASSYTGRIPFGYTF
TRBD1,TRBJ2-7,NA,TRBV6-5,TGTGCCAGCAGTTACTATGACAGGGGAGCTACCTACGAGCAGTACTTC,CASSYYDRGATYEQYF
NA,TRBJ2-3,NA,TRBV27,TGTGCCAGCAGTTTATTGGTCTCAGATACGCAGTATTTT,CASSLLVSDTQYF
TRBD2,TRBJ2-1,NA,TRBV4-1,TGCGCCAGCAGCCAAGATGTAGTAGCGGGAGATGAGCAGTTCTTC,CASSQDVVAGDEQFF
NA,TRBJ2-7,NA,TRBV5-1,TGCGCCAGCAGCCTCGAGTACGAGCAGTACTTC,CASSLEYEQYF
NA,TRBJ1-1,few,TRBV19,TGTGCCAGCCCTGCCCCGGGGGTGAACACTGAAGCTTTCTTT,CASPAPGVNTEAFF
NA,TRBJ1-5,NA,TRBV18,TGTGCCAGCTCACCCCTCCGGGTTGGGGGTAGCAATCAGCCCCAGCATTTT,CASSPLRVGGSNQPQHF
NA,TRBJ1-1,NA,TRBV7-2,TGTGCCAGCAGCTTAGACATGAACTCGTTAGCTTTCTTT,CASSLDMNSLAFF
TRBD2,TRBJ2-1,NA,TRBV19,TGTGCCAGTAGTATAGAACTAGCGGGAGCCTACAATGAGCAGTTCTTC,CASSIELAGAYNEQFF
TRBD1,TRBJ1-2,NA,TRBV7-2,TGTGCCAGCAGCTCCCAGGGGACAGCGGGAGGCTACACCTTC,CASSSQGTAGGYTF
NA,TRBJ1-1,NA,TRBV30,TGTGCCTGGAGTGTCGGCAAGAACACTGAAGCTTTCTTT,CAWSVGKNTEAFF
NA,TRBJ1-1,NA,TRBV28,TGTGCCAGCAGTTTGTGGGGCCGGAACACTGAAGCTTTCTTT,CASSLWGRNTEAFF
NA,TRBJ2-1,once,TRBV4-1,TGCGCCAGCAGCCGGGTGCCTTGGGGGCCGTATACCAATGAGCAGTTCTTC,CASSRVPWGPYTNEQFF
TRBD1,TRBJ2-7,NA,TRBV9,TGTGCCAGCAGCGCGTCCGGGACAGGGGGGTTCCACGAGCAGTACTTC,CASSASGTGGFHEQYF
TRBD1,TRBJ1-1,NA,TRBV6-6,TGTGCCAGCACAGACAGGGGCAGGACTGAAGCTTTCTTT,CASTDRGRTEAFF
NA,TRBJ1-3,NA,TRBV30,TGTGCCTGGAGTACACGGCAGAACGAAAACACCATATATTTT,CAWSTRQNENTIYF
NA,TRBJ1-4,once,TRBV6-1,TGTGCCAGCAGATTGGGGGGGGAGCCTGAAAAACTGTTTTTT,CASRLGGEPEKLFF
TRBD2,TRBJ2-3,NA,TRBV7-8,TGTGCCAGCAGCCTTCGGACTAGCGGGGGCGCAGATACGCAGTATTTT,CASSLRTSGGADTQYF
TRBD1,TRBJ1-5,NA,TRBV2,TGTGCCAGCAGTGAGTGGGACAGGAATCAGCCCCAGCATTTT,CASSEWDRNQPQHF
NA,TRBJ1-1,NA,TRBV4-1,TGCGCCAGCAGCCAAGTCCTCGAGGACTGGAACACTGAAGCTTTCTTT,CASSQVLEDWNTEAFF
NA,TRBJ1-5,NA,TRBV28,TGTGCCAGCAGTTTGGGACATAGCCTCAATCAGCCCCAGCATTTT,CASSLGHSLNQPQHF
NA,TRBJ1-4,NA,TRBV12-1,TGTGCCAGCAGCTTTAGGGACAGGGTCTCGAGGACTAATGAAAAACTGTTTTTT,CASSFRDRVSRTNEKLFF
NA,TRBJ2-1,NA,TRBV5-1,TGCGCCAGCAGCTTGGTGTGGGCAAACAATGAGCAGTTCTTC,CASSLVWANNEQFF
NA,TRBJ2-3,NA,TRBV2,TGTGCCAGCATGGGAGCGGACCGACAGGCAGATACGCAGTATTTT,CASMGADRQADTQYF
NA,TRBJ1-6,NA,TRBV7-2,TGTGCCACCAAGCGACAGGTGGAGGATTCACCCCTCCACTTT,CATKRQVEDSPLHF
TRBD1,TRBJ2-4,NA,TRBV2,TGTGCCAGCCTCCCCATAGGGACAGGGGGCGATAGAGCCAAAAACATTCAGTACTTC,CASLPIGTGGDRAKNIQYF
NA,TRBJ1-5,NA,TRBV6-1,TGTGCCAGCACAGGTTGGACGGAGCCCCAGCATTTT,CASTGWTEPQHF
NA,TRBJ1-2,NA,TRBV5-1,TGCGCCAGCAGTTTCGACGGGGGGAGCTATGGCTACACCTTC,CASSFDGGSYGYTF
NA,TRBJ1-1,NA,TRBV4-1,TGCGCCAGCAGCCTTCCACGGGGGCGAGACACTGAAGCTTTCTTT,CASSLPRGRDTEAFF
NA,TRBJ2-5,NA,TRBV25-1,TGTGCCAGCAGTGAATATGGGGGGACCCAGTACTTC,CASSEYGGTQYF
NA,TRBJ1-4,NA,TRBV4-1,TGCGCCAGCAGCCAAGAGTCGCGGGCAACTAATGAAAAACTGTTTTTT,CASSQESRATNEKLFF
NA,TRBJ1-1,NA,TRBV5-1,TGCGCCAGCAGCTTGGACAGGGCGTGGGGCACTGAAGCTTTCTTT,CASSLDRAWGTEAFF
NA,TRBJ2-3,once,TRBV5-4,TGTGCCAGCAGCTTGGAGGGGGAACGCGCAGATACGCAGTATTTT,CASSLEGERADTQYF
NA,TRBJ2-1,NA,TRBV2,TGTGCCAGCCTCCGGGGGGCTAATTACAATGAGCAGTTCTTC,CASLRGANYNEQFF
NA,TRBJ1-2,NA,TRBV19,TGTGCCAGTAGTATGAGGGGATACCATGGCTACACCTTC,CASSMRGYHGYTF
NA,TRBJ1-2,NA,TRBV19,TGTGCCAGTAGTATAACCGGGACCCGTGCCGGCTACACCTTC,CASSITGTRAGYTF
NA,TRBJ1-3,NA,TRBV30,TGTGCCTGGAGTGTGGGGCGGTGGAACACCATATATTTT,CAWSVGRWNTIYF
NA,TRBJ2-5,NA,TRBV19,TGTGCCAGTAGTTTCCAGCGGCAAGAGACCCAGTACTTC,CASSFQRQETQYF
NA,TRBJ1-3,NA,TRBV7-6,TGTGCCAGCAGCTGGGCTGATAACTCTGGAAACACCATATATTTT,CASSWADNSGNTIYF
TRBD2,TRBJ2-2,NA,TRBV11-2,TGTGCCAGCAGCGCTCCCGATGGCGGGAGTCTAACCGGGGAGCTGTTTTTT,CASSAPDGGSLTGELFF
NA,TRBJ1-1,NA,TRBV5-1,TGCGCCAGCAGCTCGGGGGGGAACACAGGCACTGAAGCTTTCTTT,CASSSGGNTGTEAFF
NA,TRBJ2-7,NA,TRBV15,TGTGCCACCAGCAAAACCGGGACAAGGAACGAGCAGTACTTC,CATSKTGTRNEQYF
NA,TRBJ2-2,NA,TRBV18,TGTGCCAGCTCACCGACCACGGCGACCGGGGAGCTGTTTTTT,CASSPTTATGELFF
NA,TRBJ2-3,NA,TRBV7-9,TGTGCCGGCGAGCGTGTCGGGGCAGATACGCAGTATTTT,CAGERVGADTQYF
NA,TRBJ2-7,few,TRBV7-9,TGTGCCAGCAGCTACAACTCCTACGAGCAGTACTTC,CASSYNSYEQYF
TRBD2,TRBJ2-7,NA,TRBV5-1,TGCGCCAGCAGCTCCGGGAGCCTAGCGGGAGGTCATAACGAGCAGTACTTC,CASSSGSLAGGHNEQYF
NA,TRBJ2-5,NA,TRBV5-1,TGCGCCAGCGGGGCCGGGTCCCAAGAGACCCAGTACTTC,CASGAGSQETQYF
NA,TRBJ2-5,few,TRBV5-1,TGCGCCAGCAGCTCCCCGTCAGGGACCCAGTACTTC,CASSSPSGTQYF
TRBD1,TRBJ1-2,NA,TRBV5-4,TGTGCCAGCAGTTCGGGACAGGGGTTTGGTGGCTACACCTTC,CASSSGQGFGGYTF
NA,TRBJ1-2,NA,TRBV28,TGTGCCAGCAGCCCCAGAGGGGGATGGAGTGGCTACACCTTC,CASSPRGGWSGYTF
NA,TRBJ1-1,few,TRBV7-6,TGTGCCAGCAGCTTACTGAATGAGGACACTGAAGCTTTCTTT,CASSLLNEDTEAFF
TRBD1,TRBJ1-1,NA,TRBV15,TGTGCCACCAGCAGACCGGGACAGGGGAACACTGAAGCTTTCTTT,CATSRPGQGNTEAFF
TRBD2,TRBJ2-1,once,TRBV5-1,TGCGCCAGCAGCCACCCGGCAGCGGGAGGGCCTGGGGGGCAGTTCTTC,CASSHPAAGGPGGQFF